The text below deals with one T cell receptor (beta chain). Its antigen is undetermined. Time point reported: patch test 1, 2 weeks after DPC sensitization. Treatment denoted: therapeutic diphenylcyclopropenone sensitization with weekly scalp DPC. Someone pulled total RNA out of unfractionated whole blood. The sample comes from a study of human T cells and chemical hapten exposure. Overall study context: Patients, predominantly female, presented with alopecia areata, totalis or universalis. General study points: There were significantly more large CDR3 similarity clusters among expanded TCRs than among controls.

TCRdb ran MiXCR on the RACE reads and lists one entry per CDR3 protein. The table shows tens of thousands of distinct CDR3 sequences, with approximately 11% occurring only once. The CDR3 extends over 13 amino acids. With 5 bases removed from V and 6 bases from J, the gap between germline ends came to 14 bases. Germline loops: CDR1 SGHAT, CDR2 FQNNGV. This clonotype was obtained from a middle-aged woman with alopecia areata. Some clones in this sample may be carry-over from other donors' samples. This specimen consisted of whole blood, obtained in connection with sensitization to the hapten diphenylcyclopropenone (DPC). The chain is built from TRBV11-2 and TRBJ2-7; D possibly corresponds to TRBD1 (5 bases). The CDR3 sequence is CASSPHPGLEQYF. The DNA of the CDR3 is TGTGCCAGCAGCCCCCACCCAGGGCTCGAGCAGTACTTC.